Listed below are T cell receptor beta chains from one sample, sequenced in a study of response to subunit inactivated influenza vaccine. Via MiXCR, TCRdb re-called the RT-PCR reads, giving one row per CDR3 protein. This table has around 580,000 distinct CDR3 sequences, 13% to 15% appearing once. The source was PBMCs from blood, collected approximately 13 days after vaccination. The receptors were sampled from a man aged 50 to 59 who received an inactivated influenza vaccine. The CDR3 runs from the conserved cysteine through the conserved F or W. A row's size may be missing; if present it is once, few, many or a size class.

>TRBJ1-5|TRBV27|NA
CASSPTMDRNQPQHF
>TRBJ2-3|TRBV7-2|NA
CASTHTGTSGGSTQYF
>TRBJ2-1|TRBV6-2/TRBV6-3|few
CASSSPSGVTYNEQFF
>TRBJ2-1|TRBV2|many
CASSEMGITSSYNEQFF
>TRBJ2-1|TRBV11-2|NA
CASSYTSGGLYNEQFF
>TRBJ2-4|TRBV20-1|NA
CSAPGARGVDKNIQYF
>TRBJ2-3|TRBV24-1|few
CATSDGGVRRSTDTQYF
>TRBJ2-3|TRBV7-2|many
CASSLNGPASFPDTQYF
>TRBJ2-7|TRBV5-1|NA
CASSLAGGAGEQYF
>TRBJ1-6|TRBV6-2/TRBV6-3|NA
CASSYAGVNSPLHF
>TRBJ2-2|TRBV27|NA
CASSLSIGTTGQGNSGELFF
>TRBJ2-1|TRBV29-1|few
CSVAGTSGRANYNEQFF
>TRBJ1-2|TRBV28|few
CASYVNPDGYTF
>TRBJ2-1|TRBV30|NA
CAWSPLSGSSYNEQFF
>TRBJ1-1|TRBV20-1|few
CSTPEGESTEAFF
>TRBJ2-1|TRBV12-3/TRBV12-4|NA
CASTGTRSNEQFF
>TRBJ2-7|TRBV5-1|NA
CASSLDGTPYEQYF
>TRBJ1-5|TRBV29-1|NA
CSVARDREQPQHF
>TRBJ2-1|TRBV6-2/TRBV6-3|few
CASSSRVYEQFF
>TRBJ2-7|TRBV9|NA
CASSKGLARYEQYF
>TRBJ2-7|TRBV28|NA
CASSSLGTSGILREQYF
>TRBJ2-7|TRBV29-1|few
CSVQTWGGSEQYF
>TRBJ1-5|TRBV12-3/TRBV12-4|NA
CASSFRVNQPQHF
>TRBJ2-1|TRBV5-4|few
CASSLGLALSYNEQFF
>TRBJ2-7|TRBV7-2|NA
CASSLAGGDFFHEQYF
>TRBJ2-7|TRBV12-3/TRBV12-4|NA
CASSLIGSNYEQYF
>TRBJ1-2|TRBV5-6|NA
CASSGTESYGYTF
>TRBJ1-1|TRBV12-3/TRBV12-4|few
CASSFKNQMNTEAFF
>TRBJ2-2|TRBV12-3/TRBV12-4|many
CASSFQGGTGELFF
>TRBJ2-3|TRBV7-9|many
CASSLVGDTQYF
>TRBJ2-1|TRBV7-3|NA
CASSLQGAFYNEQFF
>TRBJ2-1|TRBV4-3|NA
CASSQEPEWGQSYNEQFF
>TRBJ2-6|TRBV20-1|NA
CSAGDTAGANVLTF
>TRBJ2-7|TRBV7-2|NA
CASSRGMQQYF
>TRBJ2-1|TRBV9|NA
CASSLSGRADEQFF
>TRBJ1-1|TRBV18|NA
CASAPQKNTEAFF
>TRBJ2-5|TRBV20-1|few
CSARGSGGQETQYF
>TRBJ2-3|TRBV20-1|NA
CCARDLRASGTEGWNTQYF
>TRBJ2-1|TRBV10-3|NA
CAIGTSANNEQFF
>TRBJ2-3|TRBV18|few
CASSLTPGLAGVARTDTQYF
>TRBJ1-6|TRBV4-2|few
CASSQGRTYNSPLHF